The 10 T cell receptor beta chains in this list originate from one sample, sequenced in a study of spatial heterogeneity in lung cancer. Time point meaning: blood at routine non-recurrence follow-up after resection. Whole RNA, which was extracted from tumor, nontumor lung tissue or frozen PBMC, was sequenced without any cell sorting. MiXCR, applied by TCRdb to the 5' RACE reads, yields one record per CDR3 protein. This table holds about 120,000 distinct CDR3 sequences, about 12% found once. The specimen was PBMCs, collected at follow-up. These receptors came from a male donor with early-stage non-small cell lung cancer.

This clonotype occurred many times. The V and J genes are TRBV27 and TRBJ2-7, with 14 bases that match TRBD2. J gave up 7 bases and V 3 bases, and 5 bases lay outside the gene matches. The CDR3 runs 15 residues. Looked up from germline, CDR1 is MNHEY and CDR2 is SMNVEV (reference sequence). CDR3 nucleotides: TGTGCCAGCAGTTTCCGACTAGCGGGGGGGCTTGAGCAGTACTTC. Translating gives CASSFRLAGGLEQYF.

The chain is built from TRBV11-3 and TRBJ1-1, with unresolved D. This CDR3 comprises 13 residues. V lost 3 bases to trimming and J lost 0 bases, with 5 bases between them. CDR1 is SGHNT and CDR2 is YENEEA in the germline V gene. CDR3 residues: CASSFTVNTEAFF. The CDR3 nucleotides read TGTGCCAGCAGCTTCACAGTGAACACTGAAGCTTTCTTT.

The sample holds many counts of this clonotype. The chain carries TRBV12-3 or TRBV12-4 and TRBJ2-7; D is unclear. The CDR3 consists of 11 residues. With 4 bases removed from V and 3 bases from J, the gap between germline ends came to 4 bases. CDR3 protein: CASSYRYEQYF. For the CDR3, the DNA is TGTGCCAGCAGTTACCGCTACGAGCAGTACTTC.

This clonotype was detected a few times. The CDR3 nucleotides read TGTGCCAGCAGCCTCCCCCGCGAACCCCTCCACTTT. Its protein is CASSLPREPLHF. The rearrangement links TRBV3-1 to TRBJ1-6; D not certain. V was trimmed by 4 bases and J by 12 bases, leaving 10 bases between them. CDR1 LGHDT and CDR2 YNNKEL come from the germline V gene (reference sequence). The CDR3 has 12 amino acids. Full variable domain (outside the CDR3, taken from reference TRBV3-1 and TRBJ1-6): DTAVSQTPKYLVTQMGNDKSIKCEQNLGHDTMYWYKQDSKKFLKIMFSYNNKELIINETVPNRFSPKSPDKAHLNLHINSLELGDSAVYFCASSLPREPLHFGNGTRLTVT.

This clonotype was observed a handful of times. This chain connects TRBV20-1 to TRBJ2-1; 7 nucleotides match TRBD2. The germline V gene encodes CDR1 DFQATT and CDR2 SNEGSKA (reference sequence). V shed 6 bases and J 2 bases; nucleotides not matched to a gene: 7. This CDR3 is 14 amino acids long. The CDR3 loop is CSAHTSVPYNEQFF. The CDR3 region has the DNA TGCAGTGCCCATACTAGCGTGCCCTACAATGAGCAGTTCTTC.

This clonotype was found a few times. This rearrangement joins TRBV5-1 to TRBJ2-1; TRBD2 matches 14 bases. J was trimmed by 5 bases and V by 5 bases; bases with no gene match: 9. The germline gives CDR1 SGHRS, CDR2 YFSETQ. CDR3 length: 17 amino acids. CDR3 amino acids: CASRSGTSGGGNNEQFF. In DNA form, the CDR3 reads TGCGCCAGCAGGTCCGGGACTAGCGGGGGAGGAAACAATGAGCAGTTCTTC.

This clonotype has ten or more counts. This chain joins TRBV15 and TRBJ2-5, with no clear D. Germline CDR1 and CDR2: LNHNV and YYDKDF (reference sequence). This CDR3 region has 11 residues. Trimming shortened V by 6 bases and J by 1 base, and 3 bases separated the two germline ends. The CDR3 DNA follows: TGTGCCACCAGACTCCAAGAGACCCAGTACTTC. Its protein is CATRLQETQYF.

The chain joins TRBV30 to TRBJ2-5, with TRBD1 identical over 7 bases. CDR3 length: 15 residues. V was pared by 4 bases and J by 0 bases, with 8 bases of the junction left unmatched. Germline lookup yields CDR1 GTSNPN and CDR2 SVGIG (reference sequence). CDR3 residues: CAWNKWDSHQETQYF. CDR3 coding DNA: TGTGCCTGGAATAAATGGGACAGCCACCAAGAGACCCAGTACTTC.

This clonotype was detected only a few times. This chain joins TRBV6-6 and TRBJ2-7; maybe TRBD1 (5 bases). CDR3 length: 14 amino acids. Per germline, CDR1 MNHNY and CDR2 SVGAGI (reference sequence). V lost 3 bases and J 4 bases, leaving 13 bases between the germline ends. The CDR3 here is CASSYQGESYEQYF. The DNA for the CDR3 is TGTGCCAGCAGTTATCAAGGGGAATCTTACGAGCAGTACTTC.

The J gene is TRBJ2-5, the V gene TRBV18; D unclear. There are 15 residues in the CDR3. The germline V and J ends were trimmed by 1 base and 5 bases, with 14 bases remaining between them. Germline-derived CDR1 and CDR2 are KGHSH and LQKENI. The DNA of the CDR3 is TGTGCCAGCTCACCACGGACCCCCCTCGGGGAGACCCAGTACTTC. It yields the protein CASSPRTPLGETQYF. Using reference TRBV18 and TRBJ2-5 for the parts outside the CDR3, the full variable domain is NAGVMQNPRHLVRRRGQEARLRCSPMKGHSHVYWYRQLPEEGLKFMVYLQKENIIDESGMPKERFSAEFPKEGPSILRIQQVVRGDSAAYFCASSPRTPLGETQYFGPGTRLLVL.